Each of the 22 T cell receptor beta chains below was sequenced from the same sample in a study of regulatory T cells in long-lasting Graves disease. To make TCR beta libraries, researchers used iRepertoire HTBI primers and Arm-PCR of CDR3 regions. TCRdb re-called the multiplex PCR reads with MiXCR, one entry per CDR3 protein. The table shows over 300,000 distinct CDR3 sequences, with around 15% occurring only once. Time point defined: newly diagnosed GD, antithyroid drugs for less than 3 months. TCR sequences were obtained from RNA taken from PBMCs. This specimen was peripheral blood mononuclear cells (PBMCs), taken at new diagnosis, from a patient treated with antithyroid drugs. Receptor source: a female donor with Graves disease.

With respect to this clonotype: It may be a read error: a sequence one base away is much more abundant. The chain combines TRBV6-5 with TRBJ1-1; D unclear. The CDR3 runs to 14 residues. CDR1 is MNHEY, CDR2 SVGAGI, per germline. The CDR3 is CAGSYSYLNTEAFF. CDR3 in DNA: TGTGCCGGCAGTTACTCCTACTTGAACACTGAAGCTTTCTTT.

This rearrangement joins TRBV19 to TRBJ1-5; D call uncertain. There are 17 residues in the CDR3. The V and J ends lost 1 base and 0 bases respectively, with 13 bases between them. CDR1 is LNHDA, CDR2 SQIVND, per germline (reference sequence). In DNA, the CDR3 is TGTGCCAGTAGTATAGTGGGCAGGATAGTTAGCAATCAGCCCCAGCATTTT. It codes for CASSIVGRIVSNQPQHF.

There are many counts of this clonotype. The V call is TRBV20-1, the J call TRBJ2-3; 7 nucleotides agree with TRBD2. V lost 6 bases, J lost 1 base, and 7 bases stayed unmatched. Germline CDR1 is DFQATT and CDR2 is SNEGSKA (reference sequence). The CDR3 spans 14 residues. The CDR3 coding sequence is TGCAGTGCGGGGAGGGCAGAAGGCACAGATACGCAGTATTTT. Its protein is CSAGRAEGTDTQYF.

At least ten counts were recorded for this clonotype. The chain joins TRBV27 to TRBJ2-5, with 15 bases identical to TRBD2. After removal of 6 bases from V and 7 bases from J, the junction contained 6 bases not matched to a gene. The CDR3 length is 15 residues. Germline CDR1 reads MNHEY; CDR2 reads SMNVEV (reference sequence). The CDR3 region has the DNA TGTGCCAGCAGCCCCGGACTAGCGGGAGGGTGGACCCAGTACTTC. It yields the protein CASSPGLAGGWTQYF.

This clonotype was seen a handful of times. The J gene is TRBJ2-5, the V gene TRBV9; D may be TRBD2 (6 bases). This CDR3 has 14 residues. Germline CDR1 reads SGDLS; CDR2 reads YYNGEE. The V gene lost 6 bases and the J gene lost 5 bases, with 17 bases spanning the gap. This CDR3 reads CASTDGGSGETQYF. CDR3 in DNA: TGTGCCAGCACCGACGGGGGATCCGGGGAGACCCAGTACTTC. Full variable domain (remainder filled in from reference TRBV9 and TRBJ2-5): DSGVTQTPKHLITATGQRVTLRCSPRSGDLSVYWYQQSLDQGLQFLIQYYNGEERAKGNILERFSAQQFPDLHSELNLSSLELGDSALYFCASTDGGSGETQYFGPGTRLLVL.

This clonotype was seen at least ten times. This chain joins TRBV6-1 and TRBJ2-7; unclear D gene. Deletions cut 10 bases from V and 6 bases from J, with 10 bases between. Germline V gene sequence: CDR1 MNHNS, CDR2 SASEGT. This CDR3 region has 10 residues. The CDR3 region is CATGEGEQYF. The CDR3 DNA reads as TGTGCCACTGGAGAAGGCGAGCAGTACTTC.

The chain recombines TRBV6-1 with TRBJ2-1; 12 bases line up with TRBD2. The junction had 15 bases not matched to a gene; V was cut back by 2 bases and J by 7 bases. This CDR3 is 19 amino acids long. CDR1 MNHNS and CDR2 SASEGT come from the germline V gene. CDR3: CASSERSSGGASGKNEQFF. The CDR3 region has the DNA TGTGCCAGCAGTGAAAGGTCTAGCGGGGGGGCTAGCGGGAAGAATGAGCAGTTCTTC.

The V gene is TRBV10-3, the J gene TRBJ2-7, with 7 positions matching TRBD1. Germline V lookup: CDR1 ENHRY, CDR2 SYGVKD. The CDR3 totals 13 residues. The junction had 3 bases not matched to a gene; V was cut back by 5 bases and J by 2 bases. Here the CDR3 reads CAISRTGPYEQYF. As DNA, the CDR3 is TGTGCCATCAGTAGGACAGGCCCCTACGAGCAGTACTTC.

This clonotype appeared many times. The CDR3, as DNA: TGTGCCAGCAGGCTCACTAGCGGGGGGGCCCATACGCAGTATTTT. It codes for CASRLTSGGAHTQYF. The chain recombines TRBV2 with TRBJ2-3; 13 bases map to TRBD2. Germline CDR1 and CDR2: SNHLY and FYNNEI. The CDR3 is 15 amino acids. V shed 6 bases, J shed 7 bases, and the junction held 7 bases outside the gene matches. The full variable domain, rest sourced from reference TRBV2 and TRBJ2-3, is EPEVTQTPSHQVTQMGQEVILRCVPISNHLYFYWYRQILGQKVEFLVSFYNNEISEKSEIFDDQFSVERPDGSNFTLKIRSTKLEDSAMYFCASRLTSGGAHTQYFGPGTRLTVL.

In its sample, this clonotype was seen a few times. A clone one base away is much larger, so this may be a read error. V usage is TRBV27 and J usage is TRBJ2-3, with 11 positions matching TRBD2. V lost 0 bases to trimming and J lost 0 bases; unmatched junction nucleotides: 5. Germline CDR1 MNHEY, CDR2 SMNVEV (reference sequence). The CDR3 consists of 18 residues. CDR3 amino acids: CASSLSWTSGLSTDTQYF. The DNA of the CDR3 is TGTGCCAGCAGTTTATCTTGGACTAGCGGGCTTAGCACAGATACGCAGTATTTT.

This clonotype came up many times. V usage is TRBV27 and J usage is TRBJ2-7; 9 bases align to TRBD2. With 11 bases clipped from V and 1 base from J, the junction kept 6 bases outside the gene matches. The CDR3 runs 13 residues. The germline CDR1 and CDR2 sequences are MNHEY and SMNVEV (reference sequence). The CDR3 nucleotides read TGTGCCGCCATGCGGGGGGGGTCCTACGAGCAGTACTTC. Its protein product is CAAMRGGSYEQYF.

The chain recombines TRBV20-1 with TRBJ2-7, with 8 bases fitting TRBD2. CDR3 length: 14 residues. The junction had 6 bases not matched to a gene; V was cut back by 3 bases and J by 2 bases. The germline V gene encodes CDR1 DFQATT and CDR2 SNEGSKA (reference sequence). As DNA, the CDR3 is TGCAGTGCTAGCGGACTAGCTTTAGCCTACGAGCAGTACTTC. Translated: CSASGLALAYEQYF.

This clonotype appeared many times. V is TRBV30 and J is TRBJ2-1; tentative D call: TRBD2 (5 bases). Germline V gene sequence: CDR1 GTSNPN, CDR2 SVGIG (reference sequence). The CDR3 is 15 residues long. Trimming took 0 bases from V and 3 from J, leaving 12 bases between them. The chain's CDR3 is CAWSVVGGLYNEQFF. CDR3 bases: TGTGCCTGGAGTGTAGTAGGAGGACTCTACAATGAGCAGTTCTTC.

This clonotype was counted ten times or more. This chain uses TRBV7-2 with TRBJ1-2, with D hard to call. V was trimmed by 4 bases and J by 1 base, leaving 10 bases between them. The CDR3 runs 14 residues. Germline values: CDR1 SGHTA, CDR2 FQGNSA. The CDR3 DNA is TGTGCCAGCAGCTCTATCTACTATAACTATGGCTACACCTTC. Protein: CASSSIYYNYGYTF.

The chain recombines TRBV13 with TRBJ2-5; 10 bases fit TRBD2. The V and J ends lost 0 bases and 4 bases, in that order; junction bases with no gene match: 5. Germline V gene lookup returns CDR1 PRHDT and CDR2 FYEKMQ (reference sequence). The length of the CDR3 is 16 residues. The CDR3 loop is CASSLGASGSLETQYF. DNA for the CDR3: TGTGCCAGCAGCTTAGGGGCTAGCGGGAGTTTAGAGACCCAGTACTTC.

This clonotype came up many times. The V gene is TRBV11-2, the J gene TRBJ2-4; 7 bases match TRBD1. Germline CDR1 and CDR2: SGHAT and FQNNGV. Trimming cost V 5 bases and J 0 bases; bases outside gene matches: 7. The CDR3 length is 16 residues. CDR3 in DNA: TGTGCCAGCAGCCCACAGGGGCTCGGAGCCAAAAACATTCAGTACTTC. It translates to CASSPQGLGAKNIQYF.

This clonotype has ten or more counts. J is TRBJ1-1 and V is TRBV3-1, with TRBD1 matching over 8 bases. V lost 0 bases, J lost 8 bases, and 5 bases stayed unmatched. The CDR3 is made up of 14 amino acids. Germline-derived CDR1 and CDR2 are LGHDT and YNNKEL (reference sequence). The CDR3 loop reads CASSQDDRGSEAFF. As DNA, the CDR3 is TGTGCCAGCAGCCAAGATGACAGGGGCTCAGAAGCTTTCTTT.

This clonotype was recorded a few times. The chain is built from TRBV27 and TRBJ2-3; 9 nucleotides align to TRBD1. Looked up from germline, CDR1 is MNHEY and CDR2 is SMNVEV (reference sequence). There are 16 residues in the CDR3. V lost 6 bases to trimming and J lost 0 bases; unmatched junction nucleotides: 7. The CDR3 coding sequence is TGTGCCAGCAGGGACAGGGGTGGTCTGAGCACAGATACGCAGTATTTT. It is translated as CASRDRGGLSTDTQYF.

Details on this clonotype: A much larger clone differs from this one at a single base, so this may be a read error. V is TRBV12-3 or TRBV12-4 and J is TRBJ1-6; D unresolved. The CDR3 extends over 14 amino acids. V was clipped by 6 bases and J by 0 bases, with 6 bases between them. The CDR3 region is CASRDGSYNSPLHF. The CDR3 DNA reads as TGTGCCAGCAGGGACGGCTCCTATAATTCACCCCTCCACTTT.

This clonotype was found a few times. V is TRBV10-3 and J is TRBJ1-6, with D unresolved. Germline V gene data show CDR1 as ENHRY and CDR2 as SYGVKD. V was pared by 5 bases and J by 7 bases, with 12 bases between. This CDR3 comprises 14 residues. The CDR3 sequence is CAISPQGSNSPLHF. CDR3 DNA sequence: TGTGCCATCAGTCCGCAAGGGTCAAATTCACCCCTCCACTTT.

A note on this clonotype: It is likely a read error: a sequence one base away is far more abundant. The CDR3 spells CASSLVRYRGAETQYF. DNA of the CDR3: TGTGCCAGCAGCTTAGTGAGGTACAGGGGCGCGGAGACCCAGTACTTC. The V gene is TRBV7-2, the J gene TRBJ2-5, with TRBD1 identical over 7 bases. Germline loops: CDR1 SGHTA, CDR2 FQGNSA. The CDR3 sequence is 16 residues long. V shed 1 base, J shed 5 bases, and the junction held 10 bases outside the gene matches.

This clonotype was picked up many times. The chain carries TRBV29-1 and TRBJ2-7; D gene ambiguous. CDR1 and CDR2 from the germline V gene are SQVTM and ANQGSEA. Trimming pared 5 bases from V and 3 bases from J, leaving 29 bases between. CDR3 size: 18 residues. The CDR3 region is CSVTGRSPSKPAVYEQYF. In DNA form, the CDR3 reads TGCAGCGTTACCGGACGGAGTCCCAGCAAACCTGCGGTCTACGAGCAGTACTTC.